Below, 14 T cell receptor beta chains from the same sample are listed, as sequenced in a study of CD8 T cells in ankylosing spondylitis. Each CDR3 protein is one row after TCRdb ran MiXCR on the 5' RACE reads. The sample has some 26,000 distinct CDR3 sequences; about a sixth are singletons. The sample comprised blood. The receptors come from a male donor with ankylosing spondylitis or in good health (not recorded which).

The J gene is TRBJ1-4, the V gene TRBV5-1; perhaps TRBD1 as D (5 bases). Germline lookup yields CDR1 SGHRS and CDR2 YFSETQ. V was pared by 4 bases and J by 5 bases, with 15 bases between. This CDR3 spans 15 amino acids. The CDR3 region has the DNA TGCGCCAGCAGCATTATGGGGCGGCAGAATGAAAAACTGTTTTTT. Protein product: CASSIMGRQNEKLFF.

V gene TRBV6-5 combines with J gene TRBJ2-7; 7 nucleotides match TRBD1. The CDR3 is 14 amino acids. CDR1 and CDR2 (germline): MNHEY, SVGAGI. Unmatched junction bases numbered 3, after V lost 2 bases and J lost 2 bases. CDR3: CASSYGTDTYEQYF. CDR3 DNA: TGTGCCAGCAGTTACGGGACAGATACCTACGAGCAGTACTTC.

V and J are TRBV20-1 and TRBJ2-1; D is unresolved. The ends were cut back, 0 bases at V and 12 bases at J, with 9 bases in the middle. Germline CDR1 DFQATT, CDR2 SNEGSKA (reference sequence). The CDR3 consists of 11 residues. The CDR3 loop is CSARDGKGQFF. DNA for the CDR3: TGCAGTGCTAGAGATGGAAAGGGGCAGTTCTTC.

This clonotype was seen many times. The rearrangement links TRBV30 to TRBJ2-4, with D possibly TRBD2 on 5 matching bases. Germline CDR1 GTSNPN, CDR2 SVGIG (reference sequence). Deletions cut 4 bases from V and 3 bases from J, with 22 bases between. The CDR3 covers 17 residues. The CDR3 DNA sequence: TGTGCCTGGACCCCTCGGACTTTTCGAGGCCTCAAAAACATTCAGTACTTC. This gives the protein CAWTPRTFRGLKNIQYF.

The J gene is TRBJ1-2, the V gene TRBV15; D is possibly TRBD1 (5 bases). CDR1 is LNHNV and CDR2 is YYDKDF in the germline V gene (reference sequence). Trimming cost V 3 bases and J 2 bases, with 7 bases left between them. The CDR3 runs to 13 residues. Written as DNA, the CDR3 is TGTGCCACCAGCAGTGGGACCAACTATGGCTACACCTTC. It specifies CATSSGTNYGYTF.

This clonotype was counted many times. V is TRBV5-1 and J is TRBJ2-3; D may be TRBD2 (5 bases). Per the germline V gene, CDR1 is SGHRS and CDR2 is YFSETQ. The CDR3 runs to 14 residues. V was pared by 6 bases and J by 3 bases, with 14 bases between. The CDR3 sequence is CASTDPRGTDTQYF. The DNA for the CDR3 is TGCGCCAGCACAGACCCGCGAGGGACAGATACGCAGTATTTT.

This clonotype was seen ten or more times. CDR3 DNA: TGTGCCAGCAGTGACATTCCTAGCGGGGGTGCAGATACGCAGTATTTT. This sequence encodes CASSDIPSGGADTQYF. V and J are TRBV6-4 and TRBJ2-3; TRBD2 matches 10 bases. Germline V gives CDR1 MRHNA, CDR2 SNTAGT. Trimming at V came to 2 bases and at J to 4 bases, leaving 6 bases not matched to a gene. This CDR3 is built from 16 residues.

The CDR3: CASSLTGGDTEAFF. CDR3 DNA: TGCGCCAGCAGCTTAACAGGGGGAGACACTGAAGCTTTCTTT. V is TRBV5-1 and J is TRBJ1-1; TRBD1 matches 8 bases. The CDR3 spans 14 residues. Germline CDR1 is SGHRS and CDR2 is YFSETQ. V gave up 2 bases and J gave up 3 bases; unmatched junction bases: 3.

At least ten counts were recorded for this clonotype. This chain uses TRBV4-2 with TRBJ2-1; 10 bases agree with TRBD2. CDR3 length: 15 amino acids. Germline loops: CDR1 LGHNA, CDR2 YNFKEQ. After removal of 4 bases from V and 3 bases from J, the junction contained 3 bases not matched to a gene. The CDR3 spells CASSPSGGDYNEQFF. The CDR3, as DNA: TGTGCCAGCAGCCCCAGCGGGGGGGACTACAATGAGCAGTTCTTC.

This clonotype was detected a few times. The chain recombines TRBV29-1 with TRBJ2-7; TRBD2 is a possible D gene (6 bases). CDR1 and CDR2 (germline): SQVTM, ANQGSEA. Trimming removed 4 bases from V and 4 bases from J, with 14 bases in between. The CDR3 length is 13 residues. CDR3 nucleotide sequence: TGCAGCGTTGGACCGGGGGATGAATACGAGCAGTACTTC. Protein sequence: CSVGPGDEYEQYF.

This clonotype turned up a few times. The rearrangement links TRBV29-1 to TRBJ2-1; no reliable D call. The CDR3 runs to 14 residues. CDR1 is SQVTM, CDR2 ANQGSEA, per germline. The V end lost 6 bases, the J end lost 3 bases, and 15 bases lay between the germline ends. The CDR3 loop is CSVAQRPSYNEQFF. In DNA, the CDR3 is TGCAGCGTAGCTCAGAGGCCCAGCTACAATGAGCAGTTCTTC.

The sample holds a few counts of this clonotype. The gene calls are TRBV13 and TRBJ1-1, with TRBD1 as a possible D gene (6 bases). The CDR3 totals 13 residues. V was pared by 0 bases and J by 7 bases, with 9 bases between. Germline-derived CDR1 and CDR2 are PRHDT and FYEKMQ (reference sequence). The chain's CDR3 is CASSLGRGGEAFF. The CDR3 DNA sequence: TGTGCCAGCAGCTTAGGCAGGGGTGGTGAAGCTTTCTTT.

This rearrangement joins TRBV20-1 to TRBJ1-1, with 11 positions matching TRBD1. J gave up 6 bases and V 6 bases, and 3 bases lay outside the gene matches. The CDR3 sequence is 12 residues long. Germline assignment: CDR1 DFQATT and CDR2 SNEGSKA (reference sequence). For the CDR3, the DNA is TGCAGTGCGTGGACAGGGGGCTCTGAAGCTTTCTTT. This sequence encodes CSAWTGGSEAFF.

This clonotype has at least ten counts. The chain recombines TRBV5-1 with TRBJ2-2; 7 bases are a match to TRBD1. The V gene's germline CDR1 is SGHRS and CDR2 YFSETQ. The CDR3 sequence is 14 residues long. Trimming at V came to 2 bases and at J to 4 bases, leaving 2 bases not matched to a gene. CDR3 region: CASSFRGSTGELFF. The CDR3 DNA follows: TGCGCCAGCAGCTTCAGGGGGAGCACCGGGGAGCTGTTTTTT.